This T cell receptor (beta chain) was profiled in a study of CD8+ T cells in alopecia areata. In regard to this clone: The target antigen is unknown. These gene names are mouse names. The missing CDR3 end, 4 residues past where the read stops, is filled in from the germline J gene.

Following extraction, RNA underwent reverse transcription to cDNA, which served as the sequencing template. The data were produced by immunoSEQ multiplex PCR, yet TCRdb's version contains in-frame clones alone and is incomplete. This sample has some 120,000 clones, each found more than once. Study-level findings and limits: TCR sharing across patients was less clear than in mice, possibly HLA-related. Sequencing of scalp samples also captures resident alphabeta T cells of normal skin.

Germline V gene lookup returns CDR1 FNHDT and CDR2 SITEND (reference sequence). With 5 bases clipped from V and 3 bases from J, the junction kept 4 bases outside the gene matches. CDR3 length: 14 residues. This clonotype was sampled from a C3H/HeJ mouse with alopecia areata. The strain's MHC haplotype is H2-k. The sequenced material came from lesional skin. The chain has TRBV19 and TRBJ1-4, with 7 positions matching TRBD1. The part of the CDR3 DNA that was read is TGTGCCAGCAGATCGGGGACAGCCAACGAA. It is translated as CASRSGTANE. The full CDR3 protein is CASRSGTANERLFF.